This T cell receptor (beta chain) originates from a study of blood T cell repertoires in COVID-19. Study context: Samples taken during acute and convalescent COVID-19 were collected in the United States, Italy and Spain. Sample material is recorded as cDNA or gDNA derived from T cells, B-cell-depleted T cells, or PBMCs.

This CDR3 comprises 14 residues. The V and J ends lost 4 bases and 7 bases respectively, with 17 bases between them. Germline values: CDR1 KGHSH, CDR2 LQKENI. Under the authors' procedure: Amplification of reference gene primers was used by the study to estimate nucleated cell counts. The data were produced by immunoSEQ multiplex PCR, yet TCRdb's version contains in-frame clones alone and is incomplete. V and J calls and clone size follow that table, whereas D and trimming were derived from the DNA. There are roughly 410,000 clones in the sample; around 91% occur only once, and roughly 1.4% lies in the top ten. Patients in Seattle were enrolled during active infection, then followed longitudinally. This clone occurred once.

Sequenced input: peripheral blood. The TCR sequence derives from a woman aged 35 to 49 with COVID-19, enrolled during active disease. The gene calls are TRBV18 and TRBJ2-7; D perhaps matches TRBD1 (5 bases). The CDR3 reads CASSRPGPNGEQYF. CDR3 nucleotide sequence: TGTGCCAGCTCACGTCCAGGGCCCAACGGGGAGCAGTACTTC.